The 3 T cell receptor beta chains given below trace back to one sample, sequenced in a study of regulatory and conventional T cells in RAG deficiency. The assay was immunoSEQ multiplex PCR, and TCRdb's table has in-frame clones only and misses some. The sample shows some 6,100 clones, just under 95% of them seen only once. What was sequenced was CD8+ T cells sorted from blood. Receptor source: a human donor with RAG deficiency presenting as severe combined immunodeficiency.

The rearrangement links TRBV4-3 to TRBJ2-3, with 7 positions matching TRBD1. After removal of 0 bases from V and 3 bases from J, the junction contained 6 bases not matched to a gene. The CDR3 contains 16 residues. The germline gives CDR1 LGHNA, CDR2 YSLEER. The CDR3 loop is CASSQEQGLGTDTQYF. The CDR3 coding sequence is TGCGCCAGCAGCCAAGAACAGGGGTTGGGGACAGATACGCAGTATTTT.

The genes are TRBV7-6 and TRBJ2-2, with a weak D call TRBD1 (6 bases). The CDR3 length is 16 residues. Per the germline V gene, CDR1 is SGHVS and CDR2 is FNYEAQ. V was clipped by 5 bases and J by 3 bases, with 16 bases between them. The CDR3 loop is CASSPGRGGYTGELFF. The CDR3 nucleotides read TGTGCCAGCAGCCCAGGCCGAGGGGGTTACACCGGGGAGCTGTTTTTT.

The rearrangement links TRBV13 to TRBJ2-5; D gene unclear. This CDR3 spans 11 amino acids. Germline CDR1 PRHDT, CDR2 FYEKMQ (reference sequence). The ends were cut back, 2 bases at V and 5 bases at J, with 3 bases in the middle. The CDR3 bases are TGTGCCAGCAGCTTACAGGAGACCCAGTACTTC. It translates to CASSLQETQYF.